Included here is one TCR beta chain sequence, with context. Its antigen is not identified. The data were produced by immunoSEQ multiplex PCR, yet TCRdb's version contains in-frame clones alone and is incomplete. The data show 45,000 to 65,000 clones, 77% seen once. The sample originates from a study of OX40 agonist ivuxolimab in advanced cancers. Study observations and caveats: More expanded clones were found, on average, in CD8+ than in CD4+ T cells. Antigen specificity was not determined for the expanded peripheral T cells.

The CDR3 has 13 residues. The germline CDR1 and CDR2 sequences are SGHNT and YYREEE (reference sequence). The trim removed 5 bases at V and 5 bases at J, leaving 6 bases unmatched. The starting material was CD4+ or CD8+ T cells sorted from blood, obtained in a trial of the OX40 agonist ivuxolimab. The receptor was derived from an adult with an advanced solid tumor such as melanoma, head and neck, liver or kidney cancer. The chain carries TRBV5-4 and TRBJ2-5, with 7 bases aligning to TRBD2. The CDR3 nucleotides are TGTGCCAGCAGTCAGGGAGGGTGGGAGACCCAGTACTTC. This translates into CASSQGGWETQYF.